The clone carrying this T cell receptor beta chain occurred many times. Its cognate antigen is unknown. Template switching added a universal primer site; cDNA carried unique molecular identifiers. MiXCR was run by TCRdb on the 5' RACE reads, yielding one entry per CDR3 protein. The sample records 640,000 or so distinct CDR3 sequences, approximately 6.1% being singletons. This specimen belongs to a study of identical twins. The study, taken as a whole, reports: These conclusions were based on statistical analysis (cross-sectional, not following the same donors). With monozygotic twins, out-of-frame TCR alpha sharing exceeded what models estimated. Excess sharing by twins proved weaker in beta out-of-frame sequences.

Sequenced sample: naive T cells sorted from blood. The sequence was obtained from a man between 18 and 35 years old in good health.

The CDR3, as DNA: TGTGCCAGCAGTTTTCGAGGGACCAGCTCCTATAATTCACCCCTCCACTTT. The encoded protein is CASSFRGTSSYNSPLHF. The chain is built from TRBV12-3 or TRBV12-4 and TRBJ1-6; D is perhaps TRBD1 (5 bases). The CDR3 extends over 17 amino acids. V gave up 3 bases and J gave up 0 bases, with 12 bases separating them.